Listed below are T cell receptor beta chains from one sample, sequenced in a study of cytomegalovirus exposure and HLA in healthy donors. Sequencing used immunoSEQ multiplex PCR; TCRdb keeps in-frame clones, though not all of them. The data contain roughly 180,000 clones, around 84% of them singletons. Sequencing was performed on PBMCs. The source is a boy younger than 10 in good health and CMV-seronegative. CDR3s include the opening cysteine and the closing phenylalanine or tryptophan. Each record gives: V gene, D gene, J gene, CDR3 protein, CDR3 DNA. The D gene is left open where the match is weak.

V: TRBV28; D: TRBD1; J: TRBJ1-2; CDR3: CASSFGGPQQGLYGYTF; DNA: TGTGCCAGCAGTTTTGGGGGCCCCCAACAGGGGTTATACGGCTACACCTTC
V: TRBV9; D: NA; J: TRBJ2-5; CDR3: CASSVSVSETQYF; DNA: TGTGCCAGCAGCGTATCCGTGAGCGAGACCCAGTACTTC
V: TRBV2; D: TRBD1; J: TRBJ2-2; CDR3: CASSGNRGNTGELFF; DNA: TGTGCCAGCAGTGGGAACAGGGGTAACACCGGGGAGCTGTTTTTT
V: TRBV2; D: NA; J: TRBJ2-4; CDR3: CASSLGLAKNIQYF; DNA: TGTGCCAGCAGTCTAGGATTAGCCAAAAACATTCAGTACTTC
V: TRBV29-1; D: NA; J: TRBJ2-1; CDR3: CSVDVVSRYNEQFF; DNA: TGCAGCGTTGACGTAGTTTCTCGCTACAATGAGCAGTTCTTC
V: TRBV5-1; D: TRBD1; J: TRBJ1-2; CDR3: CASSRTGPNYGYTF; DNA: TGCGCCAGCAGTAGGACAGGGCCTAACTATGGCTACACCTTC
V: TRBV30; D: NA; J: TRBJ2-1; CDR3: CAWNRPLYEQFF; DNA: TGTGCCTGGAACAGGCCACTCTATGAGCAGTTCTTC
V: TRBV7-9; D: TRBD2; J: TRBJ2-1; CDR3: CASSFMASGRRNEQFF; DNA: TGTGCCAGCAGTTTTATGGCTAGCGGGAGGAGGAATGAGCAGTTCTTC
V: TRBV28; D: TRBD1; J: TRBJ1-1; CDR3: CASRPWTGGLWNTEAFF; DNA: TGTGCCAGCAGACCCTGGACAGGGGGGTTATGGAACACTGAAGCTTTCTTT
V: TRBV10-1; D: NA; J: TRBJ2-1; CDR3: CASSESTGGQFF; DNA: TGCGCCAGCAGTGAGTCAACAGGCGGGCAGTTCTTC
V: TRBV28; D: TRBD1; J: TRBJ1-1; CDR3: CASGQVDTEAFF; DNA: TGTGCCTCTGGACAGGTGGACACTGAAGCTTTCTTT
V: TRBV6-5; D: NA; J: TRBJ1-2; CDR3: CASSETGQEDGYTF; DNA: TGTGCCAGCAGTGAAACAGGGCAGGAGGATGGCTACACCTTC
V: TRBV28; D: TRBD1; J: TRBJ1-5; CDR3: CASRDREGQPQHF; DNA: TGTGCCAGCAGGGACAGGGAGGGTCAGCCCCAGCATTTT
V: TRBV4-1; D: TRBD1; J: TRBJ2-7; CDR3: CASSQRQGAYEQYF; DNA: TGCGCCAGCAGCCAAAGACAGGGGGCCTACGAGCAGTACTTC
V: TRBV7-3; D: TRBD2; J: TRBJ2-1; CDR3: CASSLLTSGGVQFF; DNA: TGTGCCAGCAGCCTATTGACTAGCGGGGGCGTGCAGTTCTTC
V: TRBV5-1; D: NA; J: TRBJ1-4; CDR3: CASSLLRGTNEKLFF; DNA: TGCGCCAGCAGCTTGTTAAGGGGAACTAATGAAAAACTGTTTTTT
V: TRBV7-2; D: TRBD1; J: TRBJ2-5; CDR3: CASSLGPGTAQETQYF; DNA: TGTGCCAGCAGCTTAGGCCCCGGGACAGCTCAAGAGACCCAGTACTTC
V: TRBV7-2; D: NA; J: TRBJ2-5; CDR3: CASSLAGLTGGETQYF; DNA: TGTGCCAGCAGCTTAGCGGGCCTTACAGGTGGGGAGACCCAGTACTTC
V: TRBV28; D: NA; J: TRBJ2-1; CDR3: CASSLAREKQFF; DNA: TGTGCCAGCAGTTTAGCTAGGGAGAAGCAGTTCTTC
V: TRBV18; D: TRBD1; J: TRBJ2-3; CDR3: CASSQTGPSTDTQYF; DNA: TGTGCCAGCTCACAGACAGGGCCTAGCACAGATACGCAGTATTTT
V: TRBV5-1; D: TRBD1; J: TRBJ2-7; CDR3: CASSLEGQGPEQYF; DNA: TGCGCCAGCAGCTTGGAGGGACAGGGGCCCGAGCAGTACTTC
V: TRBV7-8; D: TRBD2; J: TRBJ2-1; CDR3: CASRSIAGQSSYNEQFF; DNA: TGTGCCAGCAGGAGCATAGCGGGTCAAAGCTCCTACAATGAGCAGTTCTTC